The 16 T cell receptor beta chains listed next were all sequenced from one sample in a study of cytomegalovirus exposure and HLA in healthy donors. PCR involved 60 Vbeta and 13 Jbeta primers. Method: immunoSEQ multiplex PCR; TCRdb's copy keeps in-frame clones and lacks some. This table holds about 190,000 clones, roughly 80% found once. The sample consisted of PBMCs. The source is a woman younger than 45 in good health and CMV-seropositive.

The V gene is TRBV2, the J gene TRBJ1-1; 7 bases match TRBD1. Looked up from germline, CDR1 is SNHLY and CDR2 is FYNNEI. V gave up 4 bases and J gave up 5 bases; unmatched junction bases: 4. This CDR3 has 13 amino acids. Here the CDR3 DNA reads TGTGCCAGCAGTGGACAGGGAAGAACTGAAGCTTTCTTT. It encodes CASSGQGRTEAFF.

The V gene is TRBV19, the J gene TRBJ1-6, with a tentative D call TRBD1 (5 bases). The V and J ends lost 0 bases and 5 bases respectively, with 8 bases between them. Per germline, CDR1 LNHDA and CDR2 SQIVND (reference sequence). The CDR3 covers 15 residues. The DNA for the CDR3 is TGTGCCAGTAGTATAGACCGACAGAATAATTCACCCCTCCACTTT. Amino acids: CASSIDRQNNSPLHF.

This chain uses TRBV5-1 with TRBJ1-1; no clear D gene. The CDR3 contains 14 residues. Per the germline V gene, CDR1 is SGHRS and CDR2 is YFSETQ. V was trimmed by 0 bases and J by 11 bases, leaving 17 bases between them. CDR3 in DNA: TGCGCCAGCAGCTTGGCCAGTGACACCCCGGCGGCTTTCTTT. Translated: CASSLASDTPAAFF. Together with reference TRBV5-1 and TRBJ1-1, the CDR3 gives the full variable domain: KAGVTQTPRYLIKTRGQQVTLSCSPISGHRSVSWYQQTPGQGLQFLFEYFSETQRNKGNFPGRFSGRQFSNSRSEMNVSTLELGDSALYLCASSLASDTPAAFFGQGTRLTVV.

V and J are TRBV28 and TRBJ1-1; TRBD1 aligns across 7 bases. The germline V gene has CDR1 MDHEN and CDR2 SYDVKM. Trimming took 6 bases from V and 3 from J; bases not matched to a gene: 7. The CDR3 has 14 amino acids. The DNA of the CDR3 is TGTGCCAGCAGATCAGGGGGGCTATACACTGAAGCTTTCTTT. Its protein product is CASRSGGLYTEAFF.

The chain combines TRBV5-1 with TRBJ2-2; 8 bases match TRBD1. V lost 1 base, J lost 5 bases, and 1 base stayed unmatched. The germline CDR1 and CDR2 sequences are SGHRS and YFSETQ. This CDR3 is 14 amino acids long. The CDR3 DNA reads as TGCGCCAGCAGCTTGCGACAGGGGACCGGGGAGCTGTTTTTT. This gives the protein CASSLRQGTGELFF.

There are a few counts of this clone. V and J are TRBV29-1 and TRBJ2-1, with a tentative D call TRBD2 (6 bases). Looked up from germline, CDR1 is SQVTM and CDR2 is ANQGSEA. The CDR3 consists of 14 residues. Trimming removed 6 bases from V and 7 bases from J, with 19 bases in between. CDR3 in amino acids: CSVEHPGLKNEQFF. The CDR3 DNA is TGCAGCGTGGAACATCCGGGACTCAAAAATGAGCAGTTCTTC.

The rearrangement joins TRBV4-2 to TRBJ2-2; 8 bases agree with TRBD1. The V gene's germline CDR1 is LGHNA and CDR2 YNFKEQ. The ends lost 2 bases at V and 8 bases at J; junction bases unmatched: 7. The CDR3 consists of 15 residues. The CDR3 DNA reads as TGTGCCAGCAGCCAAAGACAGGGGAGGATTGGGGAGCTGTTTTTT. It codes for CASSQRQGRIGELFF.

V is TRBV13 and J is TRBJ2-2, with D unclear. This CDR3 contains 15 residues. V was trimmed by 3 bases and J by 0 bases, leaving 8 bases between them. Looked up from germline, CDR1 is PRHDT and CDR2 is FYEKMQ (reference sequence). CDR3 region: CASSLKTSNTGELFF. The CDR3 region has the DNA TGTGCCAGCAGCTTGAAGACTTCGAACACCGGGGAGCTGTTTTTT.

This rearrangement joins TRBV5-1 to TRBJ1-2, with TRBD1 matching 8 bases. With V trimmed by 3 bases and J by 6 bases, 7 bases remained unmatched. The CDR3 length is 14 residues. Germline V gene data show CDR1 as SGHRS and CDR2 as YFSETQ. The CDR3 here is CASSSLGQGDGYTF. The CDR3 bases are TGCGCCAGCAGCTCCCTTGGACAGGGAGATGGCTACACCTTC.

The chain carries TRBV6-6 and TRBJ1-2, with D tentatively TRBD1 (6 bases). Germline loops: CDR1 MNHNY, CDR2 SVGAGI (reference sequence). V shed 6 bases and J shed 1 base, with 15 bases lying between them. The CDR3 consists of 15 residues. The DNA for the CDR3 is TGTGCCAGCAGAACTCTTATACAGGGTAACTATGGCTACACCTTC. Its protein product is CASRTLIQGNYGYTF.

The sample holds one count of this clone. The chain couples TRBV5-4 to TRBJ2-2, with 7 bases matching TRBD1. Germline-derived CDR1 and CDR2 are SGHNT and YYREEE (reference sequence). CDR3 length equals 18 residues. V gave up 4 bases and J gave up 2 bases; unmatched junction bases: 14. The CDR3 bases are TGTGCCAGCAGCCCGAGATTCACCGGGACAGTTAACACCGGGGAGCTGTTTTTT. Amino acids: CASSPRFTGTVNTGELFF.

This CDR3 is CASSQWMGLDTQYF. In DNA, the CDR3 is TGCGCCAGCAGTCAATGGATGGGGCTGGATACGCAGTATTTT. The chain combines TRBV23-1 with TRBJ2-3; tentatively, D is TRBD1 (5 bases). TRBV23-1 is treated as an ORF (open reading frame) with a function not yet certain. This CDR3 contains 14 residues. The V and J ends lost 1 base and 6 bases respectively, with 11 bases between them.

This clone was observed a single time. The junction departs from the called germline gene at one end, perhaps through a read error. V gene TRBV7-7 combines with J gene TRBJ2-1; D may be TRBD2 (5 bases). The germline V gene has CDR1 SSHAT and CDR2 FNYEAQ (reference sequence). The CDR3 sequence is 15 residues long. The CDR3 is CASSLVVGPDYEQFF. The CDR3 region has the DNA TGTGCTAGCAGCTTAGTAGTGGGCCCGGACTATGAGCAGTTCTTC.

This clone turned up a few times. The V and J genes are TRBV2 and TRBJ1-2; perhaps TRBD1 as D (6 bases). CDR3 length: 16 amino acids. Deletions cut 4 bases from V and 8 bases from J, with 23 bases between. From germline, CDR1 is SNHLY and CDR2 FYNNEI. The CDR3 nucleotides read TGTGCCAGCAGTGTAGACAGGACCGCCCTTGTAGGGGGCTACACCTTC. Protein: CASSVDRTALVGGYTF. Complete variable domain (other parts from reference TRBV2 and TRBJ1-2): EPEVTQTPSHQVTQMGQEVILRCVPISNHLYFYWYRQILGQKVEFLVSFYNNEISEKSEIFDDQFSVERPDGSNFTLKIRSTKLEDSAMYFCASSVDRTALVGGYTFGSGTRLTVV.

The V and J genes are TRBV9 and TRBJ2-2; 7 bases are a match to TRBD1. This CDR3 is built from 15 residues. J gave up 6 bases and V 3 bases, and 8 bases lay outside the gene matches. Per the germline V gene, CDR1 is SGDLS and CDR2 is YYNGEE. The CDR3 spells CASSDPGTAAGELFF. The CDR3 DNA is TGTGCCAGCAGCGACCCGGGGACAGCGGCCGGGGAGCTGTTTTTT. Full variable domain (rest looked up from reference TRBV9 and TRBJ2-2): DSGVTQTPKHLITATGQRVTLRCSPRSGDLSVYWYQQSLDQGLQFLIQYYNGEERAKGNILERFSAQQFPDLHSELNLSSLELGDSALYFCASSDPGTAAGELFFGEGSRLTVL.

This chain connects TRBV7-3 to TRBJ2-1; TRBD2 aligns across 11 bases. Germline V gives CDR1 SGHTA, CDR2 FQGTGA. V trimming: 4 bases; J trimming: 5 bases; junction bases outside the gene matches: 4. CDR3 length equals 15 residues. CDR3 residues: CASSYTSGSHNEQFF. CDR3 nucleotides: TGTGCCAGCAGCTACACTAGCGGGAGCCACAATGAGCAGTTCTTC. The full variable domain, in which reference TRBV7-3 and TRBJ2-1 provide the parts outside the CDR3, is GAGVSQTPSNKVTEKGKYVELRCDPISGHTALYWYRQSLGQGPEFLIYFQGTGAADDSGLPNDRFFAVRPEGSVSTLKIQRTERGDSAVYLCASSYTSGSHNEQFFGPGTRLTVL.